The 22 T cell receptor beta chains given below trace back to one sample, sequenced in a study of blood T cell repertoires in COVID-19. Generated by immunoSEQ multiplex PCR, the TCRdb table keeps only in-frame clones and is missing some. Of about 290,000 clones in the sample, 70% to 90% were seen once. Sequencing was performed on peripheral blood. The source of these receptors is a woman in her 50s with active or convalescent COVID-19.

V usage is TRBV28 and J usage is TRBJ1-6; D possibly corresponds to TRBD1 (6 bases). This CDR3 contains 15 residues. The V gene lost 4 bases and the J gene lost 9 bases, with 16 bases spanning the gap. Germline assignment: CDR1 MDHEN and CDR2 SYDVKM. This chain's CDR3 is CASSSGDTSSSPLHF. DNA of the CDR3: TGTGCCAGCAGTTCCGGGGACACGAGTAGTTCACCCCTCCACTTT.

The chain joins TRBV4-2 to TRBJ2-7; TRBD2 matches at 12 bases. CDR1 and CDR2 from the germline V gene are LGHNA and YNFKEQ. The CDR3 length is 16 residues. V gave up 4 bases and J gave up 5 bases; unmatched junction bases: 9. CDR3 sequence (DNA): TGTGCCAGCAGCCCCATCGGGGGACTAGCGGGTAACGAGCAGTACTTC. Translating gives CASSPIGGLAGNEQYF.

A few counts support this clone. The chain couples TRBV7-6 to TRBJ2-7; the match to TRBD2 covers 8 bases. Germline CDR1 and CDR2: SGHVS and FNYEAQ. The trim removed 1 base at V and 5 bases at J, leaving 10 bases unmatched. The CDR3 length is 16 residues. The CDR3 DNA reads as TGTGCCAGCAGCTTAGACCCAGCGGGAGAGCTTAACGAGCAGTACTTC. Protein sequence: CASSLDPAGELNEQYF.

The genes are TRBV11-2 and TRBJ2-2; tentatively, D is TRBD2 (6 bases). This CDR3 region has 15 residues. Trimming shortened V by 5 bases and J by 2 bases, and 12 bases separated the two germline ends. Germline-derived CDR1 and CDR2 are SGHAT and FQNNGV. This chain's CDR3 is CASSRLARNTGELFF. Here the CDR3 DNA reads TGTGCCAGCAGCCGGCTAGCGCGAAACACCGGGGAGCTGTTTTTT.

The V gene is TRBV7-9, the J gene TRBJ1-2; D ambiguous. Trimming removed 2 bases at V and 0 bases at J, with 10 bases between. Looked up from germline, CDR1 is SEHNR and CDR2 is FQNEAQ (reference sequence). The CDR3 totals 15 residues. CDR3 coding DNA: TGTGCCAGCAGCTTACCTGGCAGGCCTAACTATGGCTACACCTTC. Translated: CASSLPGRPNYGYTF.

This chain links TRBV4-2 with TRBJ1-3; perhaps TRBD1 as D (5 bases). V dropped 1 base and J dropped 2 bases, with 12 bases sitting between them. Germline CDR1 is LGHNA and CDR2 is YNFKEQ. CDR3 length: 16 residues. The CDR3 nucleotides read TGTGCCAGCAGCCAAGGAGTAGGGGTTACTGGAAACACCATATATTTT. It yields the protein CASSQGVGVTGNTIYF.

The CDR3 DNA follows: TGTGCCAGCAGCCCCCCCGGGGCTAACTATGGCTACACCTTC. Amino acids: CASSPPGANYGYTF. This sequence joins TRBV5-6 and TRBJ1-2; no clear D. Germline V gene data show CDR1 as SGHDT and CDR2 as YYEEEE. This CDR3 has 14 residues. Trimming shortened V by 4 bases and J by 0 bases, and 10 bases separated the two germline ends.

This clone was counted once. The chain combines TRBV4-1 with TRBJ2-2; TRBD2 matches 9 bases. Germline lookup yields CDR1 MGHRA and CDR2 YSYEKL. With V trimmed by 6 bases and J by 0 bases, 5 bases remained unmatched. The CDR3 contains 16 residues. The CDR3 region is CASRDLAGTNTGELFF. CDR3 in DNA: TGCGCCAGCAGGGATCTAGCGGGAACGAACACCGGGGAGCTGTTTTTT.

CDR3 protein: CASSLVHGGPRPQHF. The CDR3 DNA is TGTGCCAGCAGTTTGGTACATGGCGGGCCGCGGCCCCAGCATTTT. This chain connects TRBV28 to TRBJ1-5, with no clear D. The CDR3 covers 15 residues. V lost 3 bases and J 9 bases, leaving 18 bases between the germline ends. CDR1 and CDR2 from the germline V gene are MDHEN and SYDVKM. Combining the CDR3 with reference TRBV28 and TRBJ1-5 gives the whole variable domain DVKVTQSSRYLVKRTGEKVFLECVQDMDHENMFWYRQDPGLGLRLIYFSYDVKMKEKGDIPEGYSVSREKKERFSLILESASTNQTSMYLCASSLVHGGPRPQHFGDGTRLSIL.

This chain links TRBV29-1 with TRBJ2-3, with D perhaps TRBD2 (6 bases). This CDR3 comprises 13 residues. V lost 3 bases and J 0 bases, leaving 7 bases between the germline ends. The V gene's germline CDR1 is SQVTM and CDR2 ANQGSEA. The CDR3 loop reads CSVEAGSTDTQYF. Written as DNA, the CDR3 is TGCAGCGTTGAGGCGGGAAGCACAGATACGCAGTATTTT.

The genes are TRBV28 and TRBJ2-7, with D perhaps TRBD1 (5 bases). V was clipped by 8 bases and J by 4 bases, with 15 bases between them. The CDR3 covers 13 residues. Germline assignment: CDR1 MDHEN and CDR2 SYDVKM. The CDR3 DNA is TGTGCCAGCCGGCCTGTGGGGCCATACGAGCAGTACTTC. Translating it yields CASRPVGPYEQYF.

The rearrangement uses TRBV27 and TRBJ2-1; 9 bases are a match to TRBD2. V gave up 3 bases and J gave up 5 bases; unmatched junction bases: 5. Germline V gene data show CDR1 as MNHEY and CDR2 as SMNVEV (reference sequence). The CDR3 totals 15 residues. Here the CDR3 DNA reads TGTGCCAGCAGTTTTAGCGGGAGTGTCAACAATGAGCAGTTCTTC. Protein: CASSFSGSVNNEQFF.

In its sample, this clone was seen a few times. This rearrangement joins TRBV2 to TRBJ1-6, with D perhaps TRBD1 (5 bases). The V end was cut by 2 bases, the J end by 5 bases, with 7 bases between. This CDR3 spans 14 amino acids. Germline assignment: CDR1 SNHLY and CDR2 FYNNEI. The CDR3 DNA reads TGTGCCAGCAGTGAACTAGGGGATAATTCACCCCTCCACTTT. It is translated as CASSELGDNSPLHF.

The rearrangement joins TRBV27 to TRBJ2-1, with D tentatively TRBD1 (5 bases). V dropped 5 bases and J dropped 3 bases, with 20 bases sitting between them. The germline V gene encodes CDR1 MNHEY and CDR2 SMNVEV (reference sequence). CDR3 length: 17 amino acids. The CDR3 sequence is CASSPSVGRVSYNEQFF. CDR3 coding DNA: TGTGCCAGCAGTCCCTCCGTTGGCAGGGTAAGCTACAATGAGCAGTTCTTC.

This chain uses TRBV4-1 with TRBJ2-1, with 7 bases matching TRBD1. V lost 2 bases and J lost 8; bases outside the gene matches: 6. This CDR3 region has 14 residues. CDR1 is MGHRA and CDR2 is YSYEKL in the germline V gene. The CDR3 DNA reads TGCGCCAGCAGCCAACTACAGGGGATCGATGAGCAGTTCTTC. Protein: CASSQLQGIDEQFF.

J is TRBJ1-1 and V is TRBV6-1, with 7 bases aligning to TRBD1. The CDR3 is made up of 15 amino acids. The ends lost 3 bases at V and 3 bases at J; junction bases unmatched: 7. Looked up from germline, CDR1 is MNHNS and CDR2 is SASEGT. The CDR3: CASSEDRYSDTEAFF. CDR3 sequence (DNA): TGTGCCAGCAGTGAGGACAGGTATTCGGACACTGAAGCTTTCTTT.

The rearrangement joins TRBV4-1 to TRBJ2-3; 14 bases align to TRBD2. Germline-derived CDR1 and CDR2 are MGHRA and YSYEKL. V shed 4 bases and J 0 bases; nucleotides not matched to a gene: 6. The CDR3 spans 18 residues. The CDR3 coding sequence is TGCGCCAGCAGCCGAGGACTAGCGGGAGGTGCTAGCACAGATACGCAGTATTTT. It encodes CASSRGLAGGASTDTQYF.

V and J are TRBV28 and TRBJ2-5; weak D call: TRBD1 (6 bases). The CDR3 covers 16 residues. Germline-derived CDR1 and CDR2 are MDHEN and SYDVKM. V dropped 6 bases and J dropped 4 bases, with 21 bases sitting between them. Written as DNA, the CDR3 is TGTGCCAGCAGCCTGGGACAATTCCTAAAGACAGAGACCCAGTACTTC. This codes for CASSLGQFLKTETQYF.

V is TRBV6-5 and J is TRBJ1-4, with 12 positions matching TRBD1. The junction had 7 bases not matched to a gene; V was cut back by 4 bases and J by 7 bases. There are 16 residues in the CDR3. Germline CDR1 is MNHEY and CDR2 is SVGAGI. The chain's CDR3 is CASSLGQGARAEKLFF. CDR3 nucleotides: TGTGCCAGCAGTTTGGGACAGGGGGCGCGGGCTGAAAAACTGTTTTTT.

The chain is built from TRBV28 and TRBJ1-2, with TRBD1 identical over 9 bases. The CDR3 loop spans 13 amino acids. V gave up 6 bases and J gave up 9 bases; unmatched junction bases: 8. CDR1 and CDR2 (germline): MDHEN, SYDVKM. The CDR3 DNA sequence: TGTGCCAGCAGGCCACAGGGGGCGCGAAGCTACACCTTC. It specifies CASRPQGARSYTF.

J is TRBJ1-1 and V is TRBV19; possible D gene TRBD1, 6 bases. V was clipped by 4 bases and J by 3 bases, with 18 bases between them. The CDR3 length is 16 residues. Per germline, CDR1 LNHDA and CDR2 SQIVND (reference sequence). CDR3: CASSKAPQGSYTEAFF. CDR3 nucleotide sequence: TGTGCCAGTAGTAAGGCCCCCCAGGGGAGTTACACTGAAGCTTTCTTT.

The chain joins TRBV28 to TRBJ2-1; 11 bases are shared with TRBD2. Germline trimming cut 10 bases from V and 5 bases from J; bases unmatched to any gene: 13. Germline V lookup: CDR1 MDHEN, CDR2 SYDVKM. The CDR3 extends over 16 amino acids. The CDR3, as DNA: TGTGCCATCCTGGGGACTAGCGGAGAGGACAACAATGAGCAGTTCTTC. It yields the protein CAILGTSGEDNNEQFF.